This entry concerns a single TCR beta chain. The sample belongs to a study of blood T cell repertoires in COVID-19. The germline V gene has CDR1 SQVTM and CDR2 ANQGSEA. The CDR3 extends over 15 amino acids. V shed 7 bases and J shed 3 bases, with 19 bases lying between them. Libraries were prepared by immunoSEQ multiplex PCR; TCRdb keeps only in-frame clonotypes and omits some of them. The sample holds some 120,000 clones, around 81% seen once. Sequencing was done on a sample of peripheral blood. The TCR sequence derives from a human donor in a cohort sampled during active COVID-19. The rearrangement joins TRBV29-1 to TRBJ2-4, with D perhaps matching TRBD1 (6 bases). CDR3: CSAGTDRNFKNIQYF. The CDR3 nucleotides read TGCAGCGCCGGGACGGACAGAAACTTCAAAAACATTCAGTACTTC. Full variable domain (remainder filled in from reference TRBV29-1 and TRBJ2-4): SAVISQKPSRDICQRGTSLTIQCQVDSQVTMMFWYRQQPGQSLTLIATANQGSEATYESGFVIDKFPISRPNLTFSTLTVSNMSPEDSSIYLCSAGTDRNFKNIQYFGAGTRLSVL.